The 12 T cell receptor beta chains in this list originate from one sample, sequenced in a study of cytomegalovirus exposure and HLA in healthy donors. Researchers ran the PCR with 60 Vbeta and 13 Jbeta primers. Method: immunoSEQ multiplex PCR; TCRdb's copy keeps in-frame clones and lacks some. The sample carries roughly 110,000 clones, about three quarters recorded once. The source material was PBMCs. These receptors all come from a woman aged 50 to 65 in good health and CMV-seropositive.

The J gene is TRBJ2-7, the V gene TRBV11-2; no clear D. CDR1 is SGHAT and CDR2 is FQNNGV in the germline V gene. Trimming shortened V by 0 bases and J by 6 bases, and 6 bases separated the two germline ends. This CDR3 is 12 amino acids long. The CDR3, as DNA: TGTGCCAGCAGCTTAGATATAGCCGAGCAGTACTTC. It yields the protein CASSLDIAEQYF.

The chain employs TRBV15 and TRBJ1-2; TRBD1 aligns across 10 bases. V gave up 7 bases and J gave up 4 bases; unmatched junction bases: 6. Germline V gene sequence: CDR1 LNHNV, CDR2 YYDKDF (reference sequence). The CDR3 sequence is 14 residues long. The DNA of the CDR3 is TGTGCCACCAACCCGGGACAGGGGTTCTATGGCTACACCTTC. Protein: CATNPGQGFYGYTF. Full variable domain (outside the CDR3, taken from reference TRBV15 and TRBJ1-2): DAMVIQNPRYQVTQFGKPVTLSCSQTLNHNVMYWYQQKSSQAPKLLFHYYDKDFNNEADTPDNFQSRRPNTSFCFLDIRSPGLGDTAMYLCATNPGQGFYGYTFGSGTRLTVV.

The chain employs TRBV9 and TRBJ2-1, with D uncertain. The CDR3 is 13 residues long. The V end lost 0 bases, the J end lost 4 bases, and 5 bases lay between the germline ends. Germline CDR1 SGDLS, CDR2 YYNGEE. The CDR3 nucleotides are TGTGCCAGCAGCGTAGGTAGTTACAATGAGCAGTTCTTC. Protein sequence: CASSVGSYNEQFF.

The chain carries TRBV10-3 and TRBJ1-2; 8 bases agree with TRBD1. The CDR3 is made up of 14 amino acids. The germline V gene has CDR1 ENHRY and CDR2 SYGVKD. V shed 7 bases, J shed 4 bases, and the junction held 8 bases outside the gene matches. The DNA for the CDR3 is TGTGCCATCAACGGACAGGGTTTACTCTATGGCTACACCTTC. Translating it yields CAINGQGLLYGYTF.

This chain connects TRBV7-3 to TRBJ2-1; 10 bases are a match to TRBD2. The CDR3 covers 15 residues. Germline loops: CDR1 SGHTA, CDR2 FQGTGA. Trimming took 5 bases from V and 2 from J; bases not matched to a gene: 3. DNA for the CDR3: TGTGCCAGCAGCCCCAGCGGGGGGGCCTACAATGAGCAGTTCTTC. Residues: CASSPSGGAYNEQFF.

This clone showed up just a few times. The genes are TRBV2 and TRBJ2-7, with TRBD1 as a possible D gene (6 bases). CDR1 is SNHLY, CDR2 FYNNEI, per germline. Between the trimmed V and J ends, which lost 6 bases and 0 bases, there was a span of 15 bases. This CDR3 contains 15 residues. As DNA, the CDR3 is TGTGCCAGCAGGGACCTGGACAGCCTCTCCTACGAGCAGTACTTC. This codes for CASRDLDSLSYEQYF.

V usage is TRBV6-6 and J usage is TRBJ1-5, with D possibly TRBD1 on 5 matching bases. V lost 10 bases and J 1 base, leaving 11 bases between the germline ends. The CDR3 covers 13 residues. Germline lookup yields CDR1 MNHNY and CDR2 SVGAGI (reference sequence). CDR3 protein: CAISRQSNQPQHF. The CDR3 DNA follows: TGTGCCATCAGCCGACAGAGCAATCAGCCCCAGCATTTT.

V and J are TRBV19 and TRBJ2-7; no firm D call. The CDR3 is made up of 13 amino acids. With 1 base removed from V and 7 bases from J, the gap between germline ends came to 11 bases. The V gene's germline CDR1 is LNHDA and CDR2 SQIVND (reference sequence). CDR3 protein: CASSIGDTREQYF. The CDR3 region has the DNA TGTGCCAGTAGTATAGGTGACACCCGGGAGCAGTACTTC.

The chain couples TRBV4-2 to TRBJ2-1; the D gene is possibly TRBD1 (5 bases). Per the germline V gene, CDR1 is LGHNA and CDR2 is YNFKEQ. The CDR3 totals 15 residues. Trimming pared 2 bases from V and 0 bases from J, leaving 8 bases between. CDR3 DNA sequence: TGTGCCAGCAGCCAACAGGGTTCCTCCTACAATGAGCAGTTCTTC. It is translated as CASSQQGSSYNEQFF.

This chain connects TRBV30 to TRBJ1-1; unclear D gene. This CDR3 comprises 13 residues. V was shortened by 0 bases and J by 9 bases, with 14 bases between the two germline ends. Per germline, CDR1 GTSNPN and CDR2 SVGIG (reference sequence). CDR3: CAWSVAGRSKAFF. The CDR3 bases are TGTGCCTGGAGTGTCGCGGGCCGGTCCAAAGCTTTCTTT.

This clone was seen a handful of times. J is TRBJ2-2 and V is TRBV10-3, with 9 bases identical to TRBD2. V was clipped by 8 bases and J by 6 bases; unmatched bases: 7. The CDR3 length is 14 residues. Germline assignment: CDR1 ENHRY and CDR2 SYGVKD. The CDR3 spells CAIYSGGAPGELFF. DNA for the CDR3: TGTGCCATCTATAGCGGGGGAGCTCCCGGGGAGCTGTTTTTT.

CDR3 residues: CASSLSGADTQYF. CDR3 sequence (DNA): TGTGCCAGCAGTCTTTCGGGGGCAGATACGCAGTATTTT. The V gene is TRBV9, the J gene TRBJ2-3; maybe TRBD2 (6 bases). V was cut by 5 bases and J by 4 bases, with 11 bases left in between. Looked up from germline, CDR1 is SGDLS and CDR2 is YYNGEE. The CDR3 length is 13 residues. Full variable domain (remainder filled in from reference TRBV9 and TRBJ2-3): DSGVTQTPKHLITATGQRVTLRCSPRSGDLSVYWYQQSLDQGLQFLIQYYNGEERAKGNILERFSAQQFPDLHSELNLSSLELGDSALYFCASSLSGADTQYFGPGTRLTVL.